The rows below give T cell receptor beta chains drawn from one sample of a study of cytomegalovirus exposure and HLA in healthy donors. The data were produced by immunoSEQ multiplex PCR, yet TCRdb's version contains in-frame clones alone and is incomplete. The profile shows about 200,000 clones, roughly four fifths of them singletons. Sequenced input: PBMCs. The receptor source for this set is a girl under 10 years old in good health and CMV-seronegative. Each CDR3 is given with its conserved first and last residue. Fields, in order: clone size, V gene, J gene, D gene, CDR3 protein, CDR3 DNA. The D gene is left open where the match is weak. Part of the rows lack a size; the others show once, few, many or a class for expanded clones.

clone size: once; V gene: TRBV4-1; J gene: TRBJ1-2; D gene: TRBD1; CDR3 protein: CASSQKTGVDYGYTF; CDR3 DNA: TGCGCCAGCAGCCAGAAGACAGGGGTAGACTATGGCTACACCTTC
clone size: .; V gene: TRBV11-2; J gene: TRBJ2-1; D gene: .; CDR3 protein: CASSHALDEQFF; CDR3 DNA: TGTGCCAGCAGCCACGCCCTAGACGAGCAGTTCTTC
clone size: .; V gene: TRBV10-1; J gene: TRBJ2-1; D gene: TRBD2; CDR3 protein: CASSETRTSFDEQFF; CDR3 DNA: TGCGCCAGCAGTGAGACGCGGACTAGTTTCGATGAGCAGTTCTTC
clone size: .; V gene: TRBV14; J gene: TRBJ2-1; D gene: .; CDR3 protein: CASSLLERSYNEQFF; CDR3 DNA: TGTGCCAGCAGCCTACTTGAGCGCTCCTACAATGAGCAGTTCTTC
clone size: .; V gene: TRBV5-1; J gene: TRBJ1-1; D gene: .; CDR3 protein: CASSGGTNTEAFF; CDR3 DNA: TGCGCCAGTAGTGGGGGGACGAACACTGAAGCTTTCTTT
clone size: .; V gene: TRBV5-1; J gene: TRBJ2-7; D gene: TRBD1; CDR3 protein: CASSPGQGYYEQYF; CDR3 DNA: TGCGCCAGCAGCCCGGGACAGGGGTACTACGAGCAGTACTTC
clone size: few; V gene: TRBV13; J gene: TRBJ1-2; D gene: .; CDR3 protein: CASTRWGANYGYTF; CDR3 DNA: TGTGCCAGCACCCGGTGGGGGGCTAACTATGGCTACACCTTC
clone size: .; V gene: TRBV5-6; J gene: TRBJ1-3; D gene: .; CDR3 protein: CASSPHRSYGNTIYF; CDR3 DNA: TGTGCCAGCAGCCCCCATCGGAGTTATGGAAACACCATATATTTT
clone size: .; V gene: TRBV2; J gene: TRBJ2-1; D gene: TRBD2; CDR3 protein: CASSEGTSGANEQFF; CDR3 DNA: TGTGCCAGCAGTGAGGGGACTAGCGGGGCCAATGAGCAGTTCTTC
clone size: .; V gene: TRBV7-8; J gene: TRBJ2-7; D gene: TRBD2; CDR3 protein: CASSSVGGSAGNEQYF; CDR3 DNA: TGTGCCAGCAGCTCGGTTGGCGGGAGCGCCGGGAACGAGCAGTACTTC
clone size: .; V gene: TRBV6-5; J gene: TRBJ2-5; D gene: TRBD1; CDR3 protein: CASSKTGGGETQYF; CDR3 DNA: TGTGCCAGCAGTAAAACAGGGGGCGGAGAGACCCAGTACTTC
clone size: .; V gene: TRBV7-9; J gene: TRBJ1-1; D gene: TRBD1; CDR3 protein: CSSSPEGAGGTEAFF; CDR3 DNA: TGTTCCAGCAGCCCCGAGGGGGCAGGGGGCACTGAAGCTTTCTTT
clone size: .; V gene: TRBV18; J gene: TRBJ2-5; D gene: .; CDR3 protein: CASSPGAQETQYF; CDR3 DNA: TGTGCCAGCTCACCTGGAGCTCAAGAGACCCAGTACTTC
clone size: .; V gene: TRBV12-2; J gene: TRBJ2-7; D gene: .; CDR3 protein: CASRLLAGVILAQYF; CDR3 DNA: TGTGCAAGTCGCTTATTAGCGGGAGTGATCCTCGCGCAGTACTTC
clone size: .; V gene: TRBV14; J gene: TRBJ2-3; D gene: .; CDR3 protein: CASSVYRASSGADTQYF; CDR3 DNA: TGTGCCAGCAGCGTTTACCGGGCCTCATCGGGGGCAGATACGCAGTATTTT
clone size: few; V gene: TRBV2; J gene: TRBJ2-5; D gene: TRBD1; CDR3 protein: CASSETGAAARETQYF; CDR3 DNA: TGTGCCAGCAGTGAAACAGGGGCAGCGGCCCGAGAGACCCAGTACTTC
clone size: .; V gene: TRBV6-5; J gene: TRBJ2-3; D gene: TRBD2; CDR3 protein: CASSYTGGGTDTQYF; CDR3 DNA: TGTGCCAGCAGTTACACGGGGGGGGGCACAGATACGCAGTATTTT
clone size: few; V gene: TRBV6-1; J gene: TRBJ1-1; D gene: .; CDR3 protein: CASTIGDSTEAFF; CDR3 DNA: TGTGCCAGCACGATAGGGGATAGCACTGAAGCTTTCTTT
clone size: .; V gene: TRBV15; J gene: TRBJ1-5; D gene: .; CDR3 protein: CATSRDLGGAHNQPQHF; CDR3 DNA: TGTGCCACCAGCAGAGACCTCGGGGGGGCTCACAATCAGCCCCAGCATTTT
clone size: once; V gene: TRBV4-2; J gene: TRBJ2-1; D gene: .; CDR3 protein: CASSQGTRSGLQFF; CDR3 DNA: TGTGCCAGCAGCCAAGGTACGCGGAGCGGACTACAGTTCTTC
clone size: .; V gene: TRBV5-4; J gene: TRBJ2-2; D gene: .; CDR3 protein: CASSLVGGTGELFF; CDR3 DNA: TGTGCCAGCAGCTTGGTCGGGGGCACCGGGGAGCTGTTTTTT
clone size: .; V gene: TRBV7-8; J gene: TRBJ2-1; D gene: .; CDR3 protein: CASSQLAWDDYNEQFF; CDR3 DNA: TGTGCCAGCAGCCAACTAGCATGGGACGACTACAATGAGCAGTTCTTC
clone size: .; V gene: TRBV30; J gene: TRBJ2-7; D gene: TRBD2; CDR3 protein: CASTSSGRNEQYF; CDR3 DNA: TGTGCCTCTACTTCTAGCGGGAGGAACGAGCAGTACTTC
clone size: .; V gene: TRBV10-2; J gene: TRBJ2-5; D gene: .; CDR3 protein: CASSVGGAVQETQYF; CDR3 DNA: TGCGCCAGCAGTGTGGGGGGAGCGGTCCAAGAGACCCAGTACTTC
clone size: .; V gene: TRBV5-1; J gene: TRBJ2-1; D gene: .; CDR3 protein: CASSWGPGAIEQFF; CDR3 DNA: TGCGCCAGCAGCTGGGGGCCCGGCGCTATTGAGCAGTTCTTC
clone size: .; V gene: TRBV14; J gene: TRBJ1-3; D gene: .; CDR3 protein: CASSQAGGGNTIYF; CDR3 DNA: TGTGCCAGCAGCCAAGCAGGAGGTGGAAACACCATATATTTT
clone size: .; V gene: TRBV2; J gene: TRBJ2-3; D gene: .; CDR3 protein: CASSEFSGPDTQYF; CDR3 DNA: TGTGCCAGCAGTGAATTCAGCGGTCCAGATACGCAGTATTTT
clone size: .; V gene: TRBV9; J gene: TRBJ2-3; D gene: TRBD2; CDR3 protein: CASSSSGGGSTDTQYF; CDR3 DNA: TGTGCCAGCAGCTCGAGCGGGGGGGGAAGCACAGATACGCAGTATTTT
clone size: .; V gene: TRBV5-1; J gene: TRBJ2-5; D gene: .; CDR3 protein: CASSAVIYQETQYF; CDR3 DNA: TGCGCCAGCAGCGCGGTAATCTACCAAGAGACCCAGTACTTC
clone size: .; V gene: TRBV4-1; J gene: TRBJ1-4; D gene: .; CDR3 protein: CASSTGLRATNEKLFF; CDR3 DNA: TGCGCCAGCAGCACGGGACTCCGGGCCACTAATGAAAAACTGTTTTTT
clone size: .; V gene: TRBV6-1; J gene: TRBJ2-7; D gene: TRBD1; CDR3 protein: CASRGQGPYEQYF; CDR3 DNA: TGTGCCAGCAGAGGACAGGGCCCCTACGAGCAGTACTTC
clone size: .; V gene: TRBV2; J gene: TRBJ2-5; D gene: .; CDR3 protein: CASSAEETQYF; CDR3 DNA: TGTGCCAGCAGTGCAGAAGAGACCCAGTACTTC
clone size: few; V gene: TRBV29-1; J gene: TRBJ1-2; D gene: .; CDR3 protein: CSGGGQSYGYTF; CDR3 DNA: TGCAGCGGAGGAGGACAGTCCTATGGCTACACCTTC
clone size: once; V gene: TRBV11-2; J gene: TRBJ2-2; D gene: .; CDR3 protein: CASSTRTAPNTGELFF; CDR3 DNA: TGTGCCAGCAGCACCCGGACTGCTCCGAACACCGGGGAGCTGTTTTTT
clone size: few; V gene: TRBV28; J gene: TRBJ2-1; D gene: .; CDR3 protein: CASRPDRPISLGYNEQFF; CDR3 DNA: TGTGCCAGCAGACCTGACAGGCCTATTTCGCTAGGATACAATGAGCAGTTCTTC
clone size: .; V gene: TRBV2; J gene: TRBJ2-2; D gene: .; CDR3 protein: CASGGAGSNTGELFF; CDR3 DNA: TGTGCCAGCGGGGGGGCGGGGTCGAACACCGGGGAGCTGTTTTTT
clone size: .; V gene: TRBV11-1; J gene: TRBJ2-3; D gene: TRBD2; CDR3 protein: CASSLGLAGSTDTQYF; CDR3 DNA: TGTGCCAGCAGCTTGGGACTAGCGGGATCCACAGATACGCAGTATTTT
clone size: .; V gene: TRBV4-2; J gene: TRBJ2-1; D gene: TRBD2; CDR3 protein: CASSRLAGGSYNEQFF; CDR3 DNA: TGTGCCAGCAGCCGACTAGCGGGAGGCTCCTACAATGAGCAGTTCTTC
clone size: once; V gene: TRBV2; J gene: TRBJ1-2; D gene: TRBD1; CDR3 protein: CASRVDRDYGYTF; CDR3 DNA: TGTGCCAGCAGAGTGGACAGGGATTATGGCTACACCTTC
clone size: .; V gene: TRBV18; J gene: TRBJ2-2; D gene: .; CDR3 protein: CASSPRGPSDYNTGELFF; CDR3 DNA: TGTGCCAGCTCACCACGGGGACCTAGCGATTATAACACCGGGGAGCTGTTTTTT
clone size: .; V gene: TRBV4-1; J gene: TRBJ1-4; D gene: .; CDR3 protein: CASSRQKGGGRDEKLFF; CDR3 DNA: TGCGCCAGCAGCCGCCAAAAGGGAGGGGGGCGAGATGAAAAACTGTTTTTT
clone size: .; V gene: TRBV9; J gene: TRBJ1-1; D gene: .; CDR3 protein: CASSVGDKPNTEAFF; CDR3 DNA: TGTGCCAGCAGCGTAGGGGACAAACCGAACACTGAAGCTTTCTTT
clone size: .; V gene: TRBV7-6; J gene: TRBJ1-1; D gene: TRBD1; CDR3 protein: CASSGVDRATEAFF; CDR3 DNA: TGTGCCAGCAGTGGAGTCGACAGGGCCACTGAAGCTTTCTTT
clone size: .; V gene: TRBV5-1; J gene: TRBJ1-1; D gene: TRBD1; CDR3 protein: CASSLEGGANTEAFF; CDR3 DNA: TGCGCCAGCAGCTTGGAAGGGGGCGCGAACACTGAAGCTTTCTTT
clone size: .; V gene: TRBV9; J gene: TRBJ2-1; D gene: .; CDR3 protein: CASSASGLSYNEQFF; CDR3 DNA: TGTGCCAGCAGCGCCAGCGGGCTCTCCTACAATGAGCAGTTCTTC
clone size: .; V gene: TRBV11-2; J gene: TRBJ2-7; D gene: TRBD1; CDR3 protein: CASSLRATGGSSYEQYF; CDR3 DNA: TGTGCCAGCAGCTTACGCGCGACAGGGGGAAGCTCCTACGAGCAGTACTTC